This T cell receptor (beta chain) comes out of a study of tumor and adjacent non-tumor tissue in lung cancer listed by TCRdb under 2018. Context from the whole study: The cohort included about eleven adenocarcinoma, 2 squamous cell carcinoma and 1 small cell lung cancer patients. For each patient, one tumor sample and one normal lung sample were taken, giving under 35 paired specimens that underwent TCRbeta CDR3 sequencing. Sequencing generated a total of 95 million to 150 million productive TCRbeta reads, averaging roughly 4.4 million reads per sample. Ages among the 15 or so patients ranged from about 31 to 85 years, there were ten or so men and 5 women, and disease was at TNM stage I to III. Bulk TCRbeta repertoires were compared between lung tumor tissue and matched distant non-tumor lung tissue obtained from fewer than 18 lung cancer patients. What the study reported, not specific to this receptor: Only 15 or so patients were included in the cohort, and the need for larger samples and more detailed clinical data was noted by the authors. Neither the sequencing platform nor unique molecular identifiers are mentioned in the methods. The top 100 clones accounted for a significantly larger cumulative portion of the repertoire in normal lung than in tumor tissue. Tumor tissue showed significantly greater TCR diversity (inverse Simpson) than normal lung tissue (around 450 vs 150, P = 0.0075, Mann-Whitney U test). Significantly higher TCR diversity was found in younger patients, and higher tumor TCR diversity was associated with shorter overall and disease-free survival. Peripheral blood was not sequenced, so blood TCRbeta repertoires in these lung cancer patients were not examined.

CDR1 SQVTM and CDR2 ANQGSEA were looked up in the germline V gene. At the junction V is shortened by 7 bases and J by 1 base, with 15 bases in between. The CDR3 measures 14 amino acids from cysteine to phenylalanine. Here the CDR3 DNA is all that survives: 42 bases in frame from base 1. In its sample, this clonotype was seen once. Its antigen target is currently unknown. Qualities for individual bases were not recorded, and no much larger clone is one base off. One read alone is a weak basis. The library was obtained by multiplex PCR. These reads were obtained on an Illumina HiSeq 2500. Following protocols modified from ARM-PCR, the researchers constructed TCRbeta libraries through three rounds of nested PCR with primers (Table S4). Before sequencing, PCR products in the 200-500 bp range were cut out of the gel and cleaned up using the QIAquick gel extraction kit. Under the source paper's analysis protocol: Trimmomatic was used to clean the reads, FLASH merged the cleaned reads into complete CDR3 sequences, and MiTCR assigned the sequences to V(D)J germline segments. VDJtools was used to compute clonal diversity as the inverse Simpson's index. Productive reads were defined as in-frame sequences without a premature stop codon. TCRdb ran its own pipeline on the public reads, namely fastp trimming at Q25 and MiXCR clone calling, and kept in-frame beta chains. Here each entry gathers all rows of one CDR3 protein and keeps the most common genes and DNA. These V and J calls rely on TCRdb rather than the paper's analysis. For this sample there are approximately 79,000 distinct CDR3 sequences; 61% appear just once. The ten biggest clones cover roughly 15% of the sample.

RNA was extracted from bulk unsorted tissue and checked for quality with a NanoDrop ND-1000 and an Agilent 2100. Donors were newly diagnosed lung cancer patients admitted for thoracic surgery in China between August and November 2014, without prior chemotherapy. Patients with previous radiotherapy or chemotherapy, or with another concurrent cancer, were excluded from the study. Surgical tissue pieces of roughly 1-2.2 cm3 were preserved in RNAlater solution and were kept at -80 degrees C until use. The source of this sequence is a man aged 65 to 85 with non-small cell lung cancer. The sequencing input was lung tumor tissue. The chain employs TRBV29-1 and TRBJ2-3; the D element might be TRBD1 or TRBD2, as each aligns at 5 bases. The DNA sequence is as follows: TGCAGCGGTCGGCAAGTGGGGGGCACAGATACGCAGTATTTT. It specifies CSGRQVGGTDTQYF.